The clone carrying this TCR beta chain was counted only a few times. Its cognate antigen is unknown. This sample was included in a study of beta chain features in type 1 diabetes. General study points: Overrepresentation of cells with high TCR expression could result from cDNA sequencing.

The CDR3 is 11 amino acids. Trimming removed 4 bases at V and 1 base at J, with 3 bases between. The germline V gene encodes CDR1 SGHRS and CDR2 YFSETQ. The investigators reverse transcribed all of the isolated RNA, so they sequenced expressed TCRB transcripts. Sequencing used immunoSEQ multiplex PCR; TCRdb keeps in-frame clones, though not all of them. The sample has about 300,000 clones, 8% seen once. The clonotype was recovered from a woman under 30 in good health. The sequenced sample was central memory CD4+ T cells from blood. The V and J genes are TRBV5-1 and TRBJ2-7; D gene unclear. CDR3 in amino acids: CASSQSYEQYF. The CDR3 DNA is TGCGCCAGCAGCCAATCCTACGAGCAGTACTTC.